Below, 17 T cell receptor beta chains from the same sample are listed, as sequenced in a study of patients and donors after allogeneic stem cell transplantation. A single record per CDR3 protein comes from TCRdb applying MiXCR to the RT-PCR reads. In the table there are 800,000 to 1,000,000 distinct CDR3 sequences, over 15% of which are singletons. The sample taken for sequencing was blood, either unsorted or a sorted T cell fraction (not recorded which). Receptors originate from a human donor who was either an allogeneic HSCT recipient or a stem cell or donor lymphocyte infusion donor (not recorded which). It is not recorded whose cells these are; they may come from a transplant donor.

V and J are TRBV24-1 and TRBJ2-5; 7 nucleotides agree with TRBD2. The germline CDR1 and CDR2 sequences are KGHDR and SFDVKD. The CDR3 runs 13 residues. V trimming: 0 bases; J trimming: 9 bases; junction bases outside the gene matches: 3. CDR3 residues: CATSDLGGSPQYF. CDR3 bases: TGTGCCACCAGTGATTTGGGCGGGAGTCCCCAGTACTTC.

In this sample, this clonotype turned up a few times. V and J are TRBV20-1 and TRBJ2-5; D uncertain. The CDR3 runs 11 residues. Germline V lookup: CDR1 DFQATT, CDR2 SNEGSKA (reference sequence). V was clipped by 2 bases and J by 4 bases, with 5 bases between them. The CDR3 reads CSARKLETQYF. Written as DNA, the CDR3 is TGCAGTGCTAGAAAACTAGAGACCCAGTACTTC.

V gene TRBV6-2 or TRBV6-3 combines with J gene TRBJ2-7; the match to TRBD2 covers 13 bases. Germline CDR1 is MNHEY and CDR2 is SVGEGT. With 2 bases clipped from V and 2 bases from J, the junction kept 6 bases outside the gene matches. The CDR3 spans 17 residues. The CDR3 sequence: CASSYPTSGRVTYEQYF. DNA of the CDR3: TGTGCCAGCAGTTACCCTACTAGCGGGAGGGTAACCTACGAGCAGTACTTC.

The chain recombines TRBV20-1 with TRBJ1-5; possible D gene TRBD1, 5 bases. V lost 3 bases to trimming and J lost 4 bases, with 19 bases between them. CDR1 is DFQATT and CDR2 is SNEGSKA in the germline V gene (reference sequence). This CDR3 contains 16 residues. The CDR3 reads CSASFLRGGGNQPQHF. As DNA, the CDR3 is TGCAGTGCTAGCTTTCTTCGGGGCGGAGGAAATCAGCCCCAGCATTTT.

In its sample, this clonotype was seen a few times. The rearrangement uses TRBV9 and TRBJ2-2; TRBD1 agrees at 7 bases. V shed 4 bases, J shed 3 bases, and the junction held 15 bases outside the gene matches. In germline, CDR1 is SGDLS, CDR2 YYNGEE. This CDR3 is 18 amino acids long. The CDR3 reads CASSPKKGSGGHTGELFF. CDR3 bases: TGTGCCAGCAGCCCTAAAAAGGGGTCAGGGGGTCACACCGGGGAGCTGTTTTTT.

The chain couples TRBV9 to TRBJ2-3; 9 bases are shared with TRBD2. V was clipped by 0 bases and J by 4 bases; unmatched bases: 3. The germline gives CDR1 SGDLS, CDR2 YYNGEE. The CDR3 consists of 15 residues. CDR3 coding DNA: TGTGCCAGCAGCGTAGAAGGCGGGAGGGCAGATACGCAGTATTTT. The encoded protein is CASSVEGGRADTQYF.

DNA of the CDR3: TGCAGCGTTGTAGGACAGGGCACCGACTATGGCTACACCTTC. This gives the protein CSVVGQGTDYGYTF. The genes are TRBV29-1 and TRBJ1-2, with 8 positions matching TRBD1. CDR3 length equals 14 residues. The junction had 7 bases not matched to a gene; V was cut back by 4 bases and J by 3 bases. Germline V CDR1 and CDR2: SQVTM, ANQGSEA.

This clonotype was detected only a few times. The CDR3 nucleotides are TGTGCCAGCAGCCGAACAGGGATGGGTAGCACTGAAGCTTTCTTT. Encoded protein: CASSRTGMGSTEAFF. The rearrangement joins TRBV7-3 to TRBJ1-1; a weak D match, TRBD1 (6 bases). CDR1 SGHTA and CDR2 FQGTGA come from the germline V gene. The CDR3 extends over 15 amino acids. V gave up 5 bases and J gave up 4 bases, with 17 bases separating them. The complete variable domain, with remaining parts taken from reference TRBV7-3 and TRBJ1-1, reads GAGVSQTPSNKVTEKGKYVELRCDPISGHTALYWYRQSLGQGPEFLIYFQGTGAADDSGLPNDRFFAVRPEGSVSTLKIQRTERGDSAVYLCASSRTGMGSTEAFFGQGTRLTVV.

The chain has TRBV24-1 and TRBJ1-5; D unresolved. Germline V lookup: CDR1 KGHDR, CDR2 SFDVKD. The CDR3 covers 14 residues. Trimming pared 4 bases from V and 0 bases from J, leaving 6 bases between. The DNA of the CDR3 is TGTGCCACCAGTGACTCTGATAGCAATCAGCCCCAGCATTTT. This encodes CATSDSDSNQPQHF.

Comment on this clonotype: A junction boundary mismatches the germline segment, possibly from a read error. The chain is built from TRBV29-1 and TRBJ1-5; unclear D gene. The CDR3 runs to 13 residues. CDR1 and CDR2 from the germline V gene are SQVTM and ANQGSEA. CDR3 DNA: TGCAGCGTTGATAGGGAGTTCAATCACCCCCAGCATTTT. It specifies CSVDREFNHPQHF.

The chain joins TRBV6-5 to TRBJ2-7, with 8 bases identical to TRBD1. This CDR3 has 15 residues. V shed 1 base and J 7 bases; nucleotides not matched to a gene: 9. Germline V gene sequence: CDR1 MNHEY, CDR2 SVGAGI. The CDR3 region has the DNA TGTGCCAGCAGTTACTTGGGACAGGTTTTTGGAGAGCAGTACTTC. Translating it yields CASSYLGQVFGEQYF.

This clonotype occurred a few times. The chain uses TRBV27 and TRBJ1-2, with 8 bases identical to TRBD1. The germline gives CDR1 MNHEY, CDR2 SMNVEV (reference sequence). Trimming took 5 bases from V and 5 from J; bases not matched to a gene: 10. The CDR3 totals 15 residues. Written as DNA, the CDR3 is TGTGCCAGCAGTCCCGACGTCAGGGGGCCATATGGCTACACCTTC. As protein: CASSPDVRGPYGYTF.

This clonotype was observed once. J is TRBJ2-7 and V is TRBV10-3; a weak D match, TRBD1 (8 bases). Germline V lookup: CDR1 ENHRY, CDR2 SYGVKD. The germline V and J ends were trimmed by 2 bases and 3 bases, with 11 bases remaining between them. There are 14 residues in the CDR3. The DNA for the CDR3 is TGTGCCATCAGTGAGACAGGGGGGGGCTACGAGCAGTACTTC. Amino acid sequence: CAISETGGGYEQYF.

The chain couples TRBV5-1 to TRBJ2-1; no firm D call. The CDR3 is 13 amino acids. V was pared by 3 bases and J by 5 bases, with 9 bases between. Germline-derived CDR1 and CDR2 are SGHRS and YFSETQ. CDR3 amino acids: CASSYRVNNEQFF. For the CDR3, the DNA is TGCGCCAGCAGCTACCGGGTCAACAATGAGCAGTTCTTC.

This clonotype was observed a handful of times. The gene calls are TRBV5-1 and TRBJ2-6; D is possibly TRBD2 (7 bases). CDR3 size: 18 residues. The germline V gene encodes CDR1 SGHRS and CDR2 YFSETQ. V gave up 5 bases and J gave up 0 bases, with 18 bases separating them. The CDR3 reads CASRGASGNPSGANVLTF. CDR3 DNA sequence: TGCGCCAGCAGGGGGGCTAGCGGCAATCCCTCTGGGGCCAACGTCCTGACTTTC.

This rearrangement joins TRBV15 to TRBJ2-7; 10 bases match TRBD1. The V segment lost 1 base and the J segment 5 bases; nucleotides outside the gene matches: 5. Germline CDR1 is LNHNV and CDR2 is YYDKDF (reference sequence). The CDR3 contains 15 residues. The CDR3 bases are TGTGCCACCAGCAGAGCCGACAGGGGGCTCGACGAGCAGTACTTC. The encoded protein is CATSRADRGLDEQYF.

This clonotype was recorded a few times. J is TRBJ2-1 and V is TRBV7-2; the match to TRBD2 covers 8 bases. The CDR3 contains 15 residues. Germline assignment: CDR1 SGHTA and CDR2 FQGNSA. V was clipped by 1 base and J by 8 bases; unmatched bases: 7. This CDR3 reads CASSLDKREIDEQFF. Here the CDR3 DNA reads TGTGCCAGCAGCTTAGATAAGCGGGAGATAGATGAGCAGTTCTTC.